This T cell receptor beta chain is from a study of multiple sclerosis patients with progressive multifocal leukoencephalopathy (dated by TCRdb to the late 2010s). In the study overall: Peripheral T and B cells were examined in MS patients who developed PML (4 under natalizumab, 1 after alemtuzumab) and in treated patients who did not develop PML. Two patients on natalizumab who later developed PML were tracked over time from before therapy, through 6 and 12 months, up to PML onset. The goal of the study was to detect any JC virus-specific or public T-cell expansions that arose at the time of PML onset. Results and caveats for the whole study, not just this receptor: The analysis covered only peripheral blood, although cerebrospinal fluid or brain lymphocytes might be more informative for natalizumab-associated PML. Most PML patients had lower normalized Shannon entropy, suggesting less diverse TRB repertoires, while values in the natalizumab-treated controls sat near 1. TRB clones with frequency above 0.5% were observed only in PML patients, but the clones expanded at PML onset were found to be already present before and during natalizumab therapy. When PML developed, no shared TRBV or TRBJ gene usage and no preferred TRBV-TRBJ pairings were found. Given the small, descriptive cohort, it remained unclear whether the study findings reflect JC virus infection or general immunocompromise.

This clone showed up just a few times. Its antigen is currently not known. No much larger clonotype is one base removed from it; base qualities were not supplied. Amplification of TRB CDR3 regions from genomic DNA was performed at survey-level depth using the immunoSEQ two-step multiplex PCR. Synthetic inline TR CDR3 controls covering all V-J pairings were spiked into each PCR so that template counts could be estimated and amplification bias removed. Reads went through processing to reduce amplification and sequencing bias, and quantification was done against synthetic TR CDR3 analogs. Per the authors' processing: Raw data were processed in ImmunoSEQ Analyzer, removing out-of-frame sequences and CDR3s with stop codons, and genes were named by IMGT nomenclature. Normalized Shannon entropy, defined as 1 minus Pielou's evenness, was used to summarize repertoire diversity. TRB sequences were treated as identical only when sharing V gene, J gene and CDR3. Public PML clonotypes were CDR3s shared by two or more PML-onset samples but absent earlier, in controls, and in public databases. Position-by-position CDR3 amino acid composition was analyzed in Skylign with the observed count method. TCRdb provides this immuneACCESS table in a form limited to in-frame rearrangements. Some clones are lacking; in checked studies, under half of them reflect an unresolved V gene, and why the rest are absent is not known. V and J calls and clone size follow that table, whereas D and trimming were derived from the DNA. The sample table contains approximately 30,000 clones; only one count was recorded for roughly 87% of them. The ten largest clonotypes hold under 6% of the sample.

Reading the label with the study, this specimen's time point is: time of PML onset. According to the study, the label for this sample's treatment or condition signals: on natalizumab therapy at sampling. PML was diagnosed from clinical and MRI findings and confirmed by detection of JC virus DNA in cerebrospinal fluid. PML in the natalizumab-treated patients developed after between about 16 and 60 months of natalizumab therapy. Interferon beta had previously been received by all listed patients, and all PML patients were female. At the time of PML onset, T3 blood samples were collected. Ficoll-Hypaque density gradient centrifugation was used to isolate peripheral blood mononuclear cells. CDR1 SGHTA and CDR2 FQGNSA are derived from the germline V gene. The cysteine opens and the phenylalanine closes a CDR3 of 16 amino acids. Just CDR3 DNA is preserved here, 48 bases in frame from base 1. V and J are trimmed by 2 bases and 6 bases, and the gene matches miss 8 bases of the junction.

This TCR was recovered from a woman between 35 and 50 years old with progressive multifocal leukoencephalopathy. Recombination linked TRBV7-2 to TRBJ2-1, with 9 junctional bases fitting TRBD2. The input for sequencing was PBMCs, taken from a patient treated with natalizumab. The DNA sequence is as follows: TGTGCCAGCAGCTTACTGGTGGGACTAGCCGTCAATGAGCAGTTCTTC. Translation gives CASSLLVGLAVNEQFF. Supplemented by the reference TRBV7-2 and TRBJ2-1 proteins around the CDR3, the complete variable domain is GAGVSQSPSNKVTEKGKDVELRCDPISGHTALYWYRQSLGQGLEFLIYFQGNSAPDKSGLPSDRFSAERTGGSVSTLTIQRTQQEDSAVYLCASSLLVGLAVNEQFFGPGTRLTVL.